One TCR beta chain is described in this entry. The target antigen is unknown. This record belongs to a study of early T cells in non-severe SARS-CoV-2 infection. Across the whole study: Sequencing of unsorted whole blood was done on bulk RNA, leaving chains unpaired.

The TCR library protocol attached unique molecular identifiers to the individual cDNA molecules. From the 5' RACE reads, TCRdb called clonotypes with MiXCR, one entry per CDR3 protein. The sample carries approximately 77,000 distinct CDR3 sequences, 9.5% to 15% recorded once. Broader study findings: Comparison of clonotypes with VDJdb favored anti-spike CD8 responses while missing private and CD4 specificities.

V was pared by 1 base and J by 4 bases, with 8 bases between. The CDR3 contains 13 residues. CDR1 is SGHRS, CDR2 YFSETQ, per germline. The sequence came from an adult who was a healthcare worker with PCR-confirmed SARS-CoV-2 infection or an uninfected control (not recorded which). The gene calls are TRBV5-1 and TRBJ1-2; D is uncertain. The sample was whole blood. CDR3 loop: CASSLPSTYGYTF. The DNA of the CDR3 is TGCGCCAGCAGCTTGCCCTCCACCTATGGCTACACCTTC.